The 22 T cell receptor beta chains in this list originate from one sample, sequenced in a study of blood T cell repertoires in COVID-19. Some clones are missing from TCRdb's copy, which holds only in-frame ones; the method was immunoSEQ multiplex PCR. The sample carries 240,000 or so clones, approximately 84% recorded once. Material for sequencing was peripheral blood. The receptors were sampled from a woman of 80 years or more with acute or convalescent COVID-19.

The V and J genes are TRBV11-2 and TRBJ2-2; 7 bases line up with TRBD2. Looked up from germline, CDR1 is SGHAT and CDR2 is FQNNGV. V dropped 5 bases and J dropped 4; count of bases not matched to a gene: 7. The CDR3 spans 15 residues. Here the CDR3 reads CASSTGTTLTGELFF. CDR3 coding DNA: TGTGCCAGCAGCACCGGGACTACCCTCACCGGGGAGCTGTTTTTT.

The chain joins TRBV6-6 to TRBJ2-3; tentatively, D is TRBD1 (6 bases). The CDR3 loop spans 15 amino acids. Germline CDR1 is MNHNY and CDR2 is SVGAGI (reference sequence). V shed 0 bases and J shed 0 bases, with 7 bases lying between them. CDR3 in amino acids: CASSYSGQSTDTQYF. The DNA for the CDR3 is TGTGCCAGCAGTTACTCCGGACAGAGCACAGATACGCAGTATTTT.

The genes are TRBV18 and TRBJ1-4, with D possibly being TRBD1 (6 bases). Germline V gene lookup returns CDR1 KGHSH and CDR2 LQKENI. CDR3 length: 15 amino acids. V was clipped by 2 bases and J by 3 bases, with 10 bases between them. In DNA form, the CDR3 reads TGTGCCAGCTCACCAGGGCGGGGGCCTAATGAAAAACTGTTTTTT. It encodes CASSPGRGPNEKLFF.

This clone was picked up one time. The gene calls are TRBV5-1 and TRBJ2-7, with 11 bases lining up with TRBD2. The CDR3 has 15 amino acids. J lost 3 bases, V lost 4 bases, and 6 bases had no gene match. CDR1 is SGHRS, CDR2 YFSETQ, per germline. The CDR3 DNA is TGCGCCAGCAGCCTACAAACTAGCGGGGGCTACGAGCAGTACTTC. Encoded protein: CASSLQTSGGYEQYF.

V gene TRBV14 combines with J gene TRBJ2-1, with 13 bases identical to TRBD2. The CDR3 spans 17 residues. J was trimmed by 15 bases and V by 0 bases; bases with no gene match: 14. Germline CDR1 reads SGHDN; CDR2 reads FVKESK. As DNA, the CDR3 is TGTGCCAGCAGCCAAGACTTTTTACTAGCGGGAGGGCCTTTGCCGTTCTTC. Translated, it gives CASSQDFLLAGGPLPFF.

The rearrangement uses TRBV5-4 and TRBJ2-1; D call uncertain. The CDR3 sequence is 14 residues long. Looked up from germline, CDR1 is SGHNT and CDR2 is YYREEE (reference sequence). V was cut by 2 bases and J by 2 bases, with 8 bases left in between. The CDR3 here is CASSFRTAYNEQFF. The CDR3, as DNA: TGTGCCAGCAGCTTTAGAACGGCCTACAATGAGCAGTTCTTC.

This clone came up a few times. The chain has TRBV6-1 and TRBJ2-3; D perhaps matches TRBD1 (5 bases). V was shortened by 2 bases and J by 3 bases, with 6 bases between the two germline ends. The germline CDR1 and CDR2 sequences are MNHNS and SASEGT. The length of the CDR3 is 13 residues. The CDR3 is CASSEPGTDTQYF. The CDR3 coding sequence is TGTGCCAGCAGTGAACCAGGGACAGATACGCAGTATTTT.

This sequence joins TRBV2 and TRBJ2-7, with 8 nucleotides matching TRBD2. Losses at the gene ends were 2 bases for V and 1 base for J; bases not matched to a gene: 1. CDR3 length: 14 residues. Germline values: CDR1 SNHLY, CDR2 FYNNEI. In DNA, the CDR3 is TGTGCCAGCAGTGAACAGCGGGGGTCCTACGAGCAGTACTTC. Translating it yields CASSEQRGSYEQYF.

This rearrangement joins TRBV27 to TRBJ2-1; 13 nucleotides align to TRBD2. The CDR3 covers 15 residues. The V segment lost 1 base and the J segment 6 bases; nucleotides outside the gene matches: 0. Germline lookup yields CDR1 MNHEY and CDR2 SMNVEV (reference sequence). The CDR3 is CASSLWTSGGNEQFF. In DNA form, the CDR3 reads TGTGCCAGCAGTTTATGGACTAGCGGGGGCAATGAGCAGTTCTTC.

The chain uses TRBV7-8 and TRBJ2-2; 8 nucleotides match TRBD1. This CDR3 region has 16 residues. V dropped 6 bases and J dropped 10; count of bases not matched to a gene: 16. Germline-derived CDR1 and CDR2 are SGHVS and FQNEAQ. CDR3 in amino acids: CASRRSGGAGPAELFF. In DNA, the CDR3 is TGTGCCAGCAGAAGATCAGGGGGCGCGGGGCCAGCGGAGCTGTTTTTT.

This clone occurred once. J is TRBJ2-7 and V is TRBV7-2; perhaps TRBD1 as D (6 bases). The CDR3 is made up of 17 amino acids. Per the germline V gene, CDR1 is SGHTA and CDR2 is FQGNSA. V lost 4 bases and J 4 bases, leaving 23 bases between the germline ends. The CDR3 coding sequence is TGTGCCAGCAGCTCCCCCCGAGGTTCGACAGGCTCGTACGAGCAGTACTTC. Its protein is CASSSPRGSTGSYEQYF.

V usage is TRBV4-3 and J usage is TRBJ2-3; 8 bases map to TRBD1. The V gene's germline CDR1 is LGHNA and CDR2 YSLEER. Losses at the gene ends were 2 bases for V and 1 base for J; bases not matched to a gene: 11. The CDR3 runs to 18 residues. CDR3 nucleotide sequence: TGCGCCAGCAGCCAATCGGGGGACAGGACCTCGCGCACAGATACGCAGTATTTT. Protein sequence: CASSQSGDRTSRTDTQYF.

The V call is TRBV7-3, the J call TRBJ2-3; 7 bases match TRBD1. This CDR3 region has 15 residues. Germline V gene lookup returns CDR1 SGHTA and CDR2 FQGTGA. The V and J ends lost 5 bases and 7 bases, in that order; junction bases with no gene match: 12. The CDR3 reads CASSDQGQPTHTQYF. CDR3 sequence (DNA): TGTGCCAGCAGCGACCAGGGACAGCCAACCCATACGCAGTATTTT.

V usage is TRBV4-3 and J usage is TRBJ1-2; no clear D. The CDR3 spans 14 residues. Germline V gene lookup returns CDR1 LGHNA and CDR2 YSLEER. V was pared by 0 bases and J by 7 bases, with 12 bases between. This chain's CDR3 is CASSQDHGVGGYTF. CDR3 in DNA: TGCGCCAGCAGCCAAGATCACGGGGTTGGTGGCTACACCTTC.

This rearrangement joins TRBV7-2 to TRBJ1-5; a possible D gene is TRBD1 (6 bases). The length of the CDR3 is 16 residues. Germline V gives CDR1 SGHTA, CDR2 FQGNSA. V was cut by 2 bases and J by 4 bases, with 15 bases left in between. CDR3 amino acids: CASSLQGAQGNQPQHF. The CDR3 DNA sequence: TGTGCCAGCAGCTTACAAGGAGCACAGGGAAATCAGCCCCAGCATTTT.

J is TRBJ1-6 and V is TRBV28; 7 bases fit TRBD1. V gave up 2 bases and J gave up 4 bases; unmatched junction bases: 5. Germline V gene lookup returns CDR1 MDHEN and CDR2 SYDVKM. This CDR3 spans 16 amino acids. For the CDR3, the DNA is TGTGCCAGCAGTTTAGGCGGGACAGCATATAATTCACCCCTCCACTTT. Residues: CASSLGGTAYNSPLHF.

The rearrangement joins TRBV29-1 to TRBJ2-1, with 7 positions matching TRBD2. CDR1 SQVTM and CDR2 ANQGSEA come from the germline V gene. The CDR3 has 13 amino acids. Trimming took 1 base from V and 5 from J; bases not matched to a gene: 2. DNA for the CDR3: TGCAGCGTTGAAGGACTAGCCGACAATGAGCAGTTCTTC. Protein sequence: CSVEGLADNEQFF.

The CDR3: CASSSRTVNTEAFF. The CDR3 nucleotides are TGTGCCAGCAGCTCACGGACTGTGAACACTGAAGCTTTCTTT. The genes are TRBV7-7 and TRBJ1-1; unclear D gene. The CDR3 runs to 14 residues. Germline CDR1 SSHAT, CDR2 FNYEAQ (reference sequence). V lost 4 bases and J lost 0, with 9 bases in between.

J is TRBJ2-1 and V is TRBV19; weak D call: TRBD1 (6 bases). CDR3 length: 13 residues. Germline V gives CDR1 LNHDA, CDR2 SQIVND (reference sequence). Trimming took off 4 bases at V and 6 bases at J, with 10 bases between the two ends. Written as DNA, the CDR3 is TGTGCCAGTAGTACAACAGGGTTCAATGAGCAGTTCTTC. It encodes CASSTTGFNEQFF.

In DNA, the CDR3 is TGTGCCAGCAGCCAATCCTCGACTAGCGGGGAGAGCTCCTACAATGAGCAGTTCTTC. It yields the protein CASSQSSTSGESSYNEQFF. V is TRBV14 and J is TRBJ2-1; 11 bases line up with TRBD2. Germline V CDR1 and CDR2: SGHDN, FVKESK. V lost 2 bases, J lost 0 bases, and 9 bases stayed unmatched. CDR3 length: 19 residues.

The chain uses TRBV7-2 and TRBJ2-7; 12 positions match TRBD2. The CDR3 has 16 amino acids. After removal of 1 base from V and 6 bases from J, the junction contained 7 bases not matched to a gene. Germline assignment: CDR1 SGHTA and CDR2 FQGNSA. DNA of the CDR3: TGTGCCAGCAGCTTAGGATCCGGGACTAGCGGGCGCGAGCAGTACTTC. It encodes CASSLGSGTSGREQYF.

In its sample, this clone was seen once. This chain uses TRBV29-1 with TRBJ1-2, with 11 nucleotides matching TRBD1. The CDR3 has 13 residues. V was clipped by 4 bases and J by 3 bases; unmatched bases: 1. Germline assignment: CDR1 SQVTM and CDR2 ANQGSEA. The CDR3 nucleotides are TGCAGCGTTGGGGGACAGGGGGACTATGGCTACACCTTC. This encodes CSVGGQGDYGYTF.